This T cell receptor (beta chain) was documented in a study of T cell responses to AZD1222 COVID-19 vaccine. The protocol was immunoSEQ multiplex PCR, while the TCRdb copy is restricted to in-frame clones and leaves out a portion. The table has about 270,000 clones, 90% to 95% seen once. General study results and limits: Donors were mostly white British, more females; clonal diversity possibly underestimated. Only 5 or 6 people who got AZD1222 tested seropositive at baseline.

As concerns this clone: The antigen is not known.

The CDR3 runs to 15 residues. V was clipped by 1 base and J by 4 bases, with 13 bases between them. The germline V gene has CDR1 SEHNR and CDR2 FQNEAQ (reference sequence). The V call is TRBV7-9, the J call TRBJ1-2; no definite D call. The clonotype originates from an adult who received the AZD1222 COVID-19 vaccine. Specimen: peripheral blood, collected 28 days after the second AZD1222 dose. The CDR3 nucleotides are TGTGCCAGCAGCTTAGTACACGTATCTCCCTATGGCTACACCTTC. It encodes CASSLVHVSPYGYTF.